The rows below give T cell receptor beta chains drawn from one sample of a study of PD-L1 blockade in urothelial cancer. This table comes from immunoSEQ multiplex PCR, and its TCRdb copy is limited to in-frame clones, with some not included. Among about 87,000 clones listed, 84% were seen once. Sample: PBMCs, taken around atezolizumab (anti-PD-L1) treatment. These receptor sequences come from a man in his sixties with urothelial cancer. The CDR3 runs from the conserved cysteine through the conserved F or W. A D gene is named only where the DNA matches it firmly. A clone size is listed for some rows: how often the clone was seen (once, few, many), or a class if it is expanded.

V gene	clone size	D gene	J gene	CDR3 DNA	CDR3 protein
TRBV7-8	.	TRBD1	TRBJ1-1	TGTGCCAGCAGTTCTGTGACAGGGGGGACTGAAGCTTTCTTT	CASSSVTGGTEAFF
TRBV18	.	.	TRBJ2-2	TGTGCCAGCTCACTCCCGGGGAACACCGGGGAGCTGTTTTTT	CASSLPGNTGELFF
TRBV6-1	.	.	TRBJ1-2	TGTGCCAGCAGTGAAGATGTCAGGGAGGGGAACTATGGCTACACCTTC	CASSEDVREGNYGYTF
TRBV2	.	.	TRBJ2-4	TGTGCCAGCAGTGCTTGGGTGGAGGATAACATTCAGTACTTC	CASSAWVEDNIQYF
TRBV1	.	.	TRBJ1-1	TGCACCAGCAGCCAAGATCTAGAGCTTAACACTGAAGCTTTCTTT	CTSSQDLELNTEAFF
TRBV4-1	.	TRBD2	TRBJ2-1	TGCGCCAGCAGCCAAGATCAAGGTAGCGGGGGGGCCAACAATGAGCAGTTCTTC	CASSQDQGSGGANNEQFF
TRBV18	.	.	TRBJ1-2	TGTGCCAGCTCACCAAGGGGTGACTATGGCTACACCTTC	CASSPRGDYGYTF
TRBV18	few	TRBD2	TRBJ2-7	TGTGCCAGCTCACCCACTAGCGGTTACGAGCAGTACTTC	CASSPTSGYEQYF
TRBV7-6	.	TRBD2	TRBJ2-2	TGTGCCAGCAGCCAAGCGGGAGGGCCGGTAACCGGGGAGCTGTTTTTT	CASSQAGGPVTGELFF
TRBV6-1	.	TRBD1	TRBJ1-2	TGTGCCAGCAGGGCGACAGGGAGGACCTACTACACCTTC	CASRATGRTYYTF
TRBV28	.	TRBD1	TRBJ1-2	TGTGCCAGCATGACATACAGGGGAATCGTGGGCTACACCTTC	CASMTYRGIVGYTF
TRBV7-2	.	TRBD2	TRBJ2-3	TGTGCCAGCAGCTTAGCGGGCGGCGGGAGTTCTATCTCCGCAGATACGCAGTATTTT	CASSLAGGGSSISADTQYF
TRBV11-2	.	.	TRBJ2-1	TGTGCCAGCAGCTTAGATTTGTTAAGCGAGCAGTTCTTC	CASSLDLLSEQFF
TRBV11-2	.	.	TRBJ2-2	TGTGCCAGCAGCTTTCAATTGAACACCGGGGAGCTGTTTTTT	CASSFQLNTGELFF
TRBV19	once	.	TRBJ1-4	TGTGCCAGTAGTATGGCCGGACAGCAGGGTGAAAAACTGTTTTTT	CASSMAGQQGEKLFF
TRBV28	.	TRBD1	TRBJ1-3	TGTGCCAGCAGGATTTGGAAGGACAGGTCTGTCATATATTTT	CASRIWKDRSVIYF
TRBV19	once	.	TRBJ1-5	TGTGCCAGTAGTAGGCAGGGTGGTCAGCCCCAGCATTTT	CASSRQGGQPQHF
TRBV11-2	.	TRBD2	TRBJ2-1	TGTGCCAGCAGGCTACCGGGACTAGCGTCGTACAATGAGCAGTTCTTC	CASRLPGLASYNEQFF
TRBV18	.	TRBD2	TRBJ2-7	TGTGCCAGCTCACCAGACCTAGCGGGAGTCGAGCAGTACTTC	CASSPDLAGVEQYF
TRBV7-3	.	TRBD1	TRBJ2-7	TGTGCCAGCAGCTTAAACGCCGGGACAGGGATGTTAGGCGAGCAGTACTTC	CASSLNAGTGMLGEQYF
TRBV19	.	.	TRBJ2-7	TGTGCCAGTAGTATAGAGGCGGGGACCTACGAGCAGTACTTC	CASSIEAGTYEQYF
TRBV6-5	.	TRBD1	TRBJ1-6	TGTGCCAGCAGCATTTGGACAGGGAACAATTCACCCCTCCACTTT	CASSIWTGNNSPLHF
TRBV5-4	.	TRBD2	TRBJ2-2	TGTGCCAGCAGCCCACCACTAGCGGGAGTTCCCACCGGGGAGCTGTTTTTT	CASSPPLAGVPTGELFF
TRBV11-2	.	.	TRBJ2-2	TGTGCCAGCAGCTTAATACGGCAGCGGATCACCGGGGAGCTGTTTTTT	CASSLIRQRITGELFF
TRBV5-1	.	TRBD2	TRBJ2-5	TGCGCCAGCAGCGGAACTGGCGGGAGGGCCGGAGAGACCCAGTACTTC	CASSGTGGRAGETQYF
TRBV28	.	.	TRBJ2-3	TGTGCCAGCAGTTGGGCAGTAGGCACAGATACGCAGTATTTT	CASSWAVGTDTQYF
TRBV5-1	.	.	TRBJ1-1	TGCGCCAGCAGCTTGGGACAGAGGAACACTGAAGCTTTCTTT	CASSLGQRNTEAFF
TRBV7-3	.	.	TRBJ2-5	TGTGCCAGCAGCTTAGGGGGGACCCAAGAGACCCAGTACTTC	CASSLGGTQETQYF
TRBV6-6	.	.	TRBJ2-3	TGTGCCAGCAGATTGACAGAAAGCACAGATACGCAGTATTTT	CASRLTESTDTQYF
TRBV4-3	.	.	TRBJ1-2	TGCGCCAGCAGCCAAGATCAGGGTTTCAACTATGGCTACACCTTC	CASSQDQGFNYGYTF
TRBV27	.	TRBD2	TRBJ2-2	TGTGCCAGCAGTTTCCTAGCGGGAGGCACCGGGGAGCTGTTTTTT	CASSFLAGGTGELFF
TRBV7-3	.	TRBD2	TRBJ2-7	TGTGCCAGCAGCTTAGCTCAACGTAAAGCGTATATTGCGGGGGGGACTGGGTACGAGCAGTACTTC	CASSLAQRKAYIAGGTGYEQYF
TRBV28	.	.	TRBJ1-5	TGTGCCAGCAGTTTGCGGCCAGGGCCCAATCAGCCCCAGCATTTT	CASSLRPGPNQPQHF
TRBV7-9	.	TRBD2	TRBJ2-1	TGTGCCAGCTACAGTCGGCGGGAGAGCAATGAGCAGTTCTTC	CASYSRRESNEQFF
TRBV18	.	.	TRBJ2-1	TGTGCCAGCTCACCACCGGGGGGTGGAAGCTCCTACAATGAGCAGTTCTTC	CASSPPGGGSSYNEQFF
TRBV5-8	.	.	TRBJ1-2	TGTGCCAGCAGCCCTGCAGGGAAGTATGGCTACACCTTC	CASSPAGKYGYTF
TRBV10-3	.	TRBD2	TRBJ2-3	TGTGCCATCAGTGAGCCGCGGGGGGCAGATACGCAGTATTTT	CAISEPRGADTQYF